This T cell receptor beta chain was documented in a study of somatic mutations in cytotoxic T cells in rheumatoid arthritis. About the research overall: Several of the V beta antibody-stained T-cell populations were flow-sorted at nearly 100% purity; V beta1+ cells were among them and were sequenced for TCRB.

Blood donors with median age around 58 years (range roughly 21-80), 55% female, served as healthy controls. The investigators isolated CD4+ and CD8+ cells by positive magnetic bead selection and checked their purity by flow cytometry. Generated by immunoSEQ multiplex PCR, the TCRdb table keeps only in-frame clones and is missing some. The top ten clones hold roughly 15% of a sample with about 20,000 clones, 80% to 90% of them seen once. With regard to this clone: Its target is not known.

General observations from the study: A rise in CD8+ clonality with age was seen in rheumatoid arthritis patients but not in healthy controls.

Germline V gene lookup returns CDR1 SGHTA and CDR2 FQGNSA. CDR3 length: 12 residues. Trimming left V 4 bases short and J 2 bases short, with 3 bases between. The TCR was taken from a man in his forties in good health. Material for sequencing was CD8+ T cells sorted from blood. This sequence joins TRBV7-2 and TRBJ2-1, with D unresolved. CDR3 protein: CASSWPYNEQFF. CDR3 nucleotides: TGTGCCAGCAGCTGGCCCTACAATGAGCAGTTCTTC. The full variable domain, in which reference TRBV7-2 and TRBJ2-1 provide the parts outside the CDR3, is GAGVSQSPSNKVTEKGKDVELRCDPISGHTALYWYRQSLGQGLEFLIYFQGNSAPDKSGLPSDRFSAERTGGSVSTLTIQRTQQEDSAVYLCASSWPYNEQFFGPGTRLTVL.